This passage covers 21 T cell receptor beta chains from one sample sequenced in a study of T-cell reconstitution after alpha-beta-depleted transplantation in children. It was with unique molecular identifiers that the TCRbeta library was prepared. TCRdb redid the calling of the PCR reads with MiXCR, one entry per CDR3 protein. The table lists a few hundred thousand distinct CDR3 sequences, 10% to 15% of them singletons. The sample here was PBMCs, mostly from graft donor cells, taken 360 days after TCRalphabeta/CD19-depleted stem cell transplant. The receptors were gathered from a male patient between 10 and 17 years old who had a stem cell transplant for acute myeloid leukemia, so the T cells may come from the graft donor.

The table lists this clonotype with many counts. CDR3 region: CSAKSGYF. CDR3 bases: TGCAGTGCTAAAAGCGGGTACTTC. V is TRBV20-1 and J is TRBJ2-7; D is perhaps TRBD2 (5 bases). The CDR3 is 8 residues long. Germline CDR1 DFQATT, CDR2 SNEGSKA (reference sequence). V was cut by 4 bases and J by 12 bases, with 7 bases left in between.

The J gene is TRBJ2-3, the V gene TRBV20-1; D unclear. CDR3 length equals 12 residues. V shed 6 bases and J shed 4 bases, with 11 bases lying between them. Germline lookup yields CDR1 DFQATT and CDR2 SNEGSKA (reference sequence). This CDR3 reads CSALLVSDTQYF. CDR3 nucleotides: TGCAGTGCCCTACTGGTGTCAGATACGCAGTATTTT.

This chain links TRBV7-2 with TRBJ2-7, with 7 bases matching TRBD1. The CDR3 loop spans 15 amino acids. Germline CDR1 is SGHTA and CDR2 is FQGNSA. V shed 1 base, J shed 7 bases, and the junction held 10 bases outside the gene matches. CDR3 region: CASSLGTGGVWEQYF. In nucleotides, the CDR3 is TGTGCCAGCAGCTTAGGGACAGGCGGTGTTTGGGAGCAGTACTTC.

This clonotype was detected a few times. J is TRBJ2-3 and V is TRBV4-3; a possible D gene is TRBD2 (6 bases). The ends were cut back, 2 bases at V and 6 bases at J, with 15 bases in the middle. The CDR3 runs 15 residues. Germline assignment: CDR1 LGHNA and CDR2 YSLEER. The CDR3 reads CASSQLGTQGDTQYF. The DNA of the CDR3 is TGCGCCAGCAGCCAACTCGGGACTCAAGGGGATACGCAGTATTTT.

The J gene is TRBJ2-7, the V gene TRBV10-3, with D perhaps matching TRBD2 (5 bases). The length of the CDR3 is 12 residues. CDR1 and CDR2 (germline): ENHRY, SYGVKD. The V end lost 5 bases, the J end lost 3 bases, and 8 bases lay between the germline ends. The CDR3 loop is CAISSGDYEQYF. CDR3 nucleotide sequence: TGTGCCATCAGTAGCGGAGACTACGAGCAGTACTTC.

This clonotype was counted only a few times. The chain combines TRBV20-1 with TRBJ2-3; TRBD1 agrees at 10 bases. Trimming removed 5 bases from V and 14 bases from J; junction bases left unmatched: 4. This CDR3 has 10 amino acids. The germline V gene has CDR1 DFQATT and CDR2 SNEGSKA (reference sequence). For the CDR3, the DNA is TGCAGTGCTTCGACAGGGGGCATGTATTTT. Amino acids: CSASTGGMYF.

V is TRBV28 and J is TRBJ2-7; D is unclear. V dropped 3 bases and J dropped 6 bases, with 12 bases sitting between them. Looked up from germline, CDR1 is MDHEN and CDR2 is SYDVKM. The CDR3 has 13 amino acids. DNA of the CDR3: TGTGCCAGCAGTTTCGTAGGGAAGCTCGAGCAGTACTTC. This codes for CASSFVGKLEQYF.

This clonotype was found many times. The gene calls are TRBV29-1 and TRBJ2-1; D is undetermined. V dropped 4 bases and J dropped 8 bases, with 12 bases sitting between them. This CDR3 is built from 12 residues. Germline V gene data show CDR1 as SQVTM and CDR2 as ANQGSEA. As DNA, the CDR3 is TGCAGCGTTGGCCCTCCCAGACATGAGCAGTTCTTC. It specifies CSVGPPRHEQFF.

This clonotype was counted only a few times. The V call is TRBV7-6, the J call TRBJ2-1; perhaps D is TRBD1 or TRBD2 (6 bases each). The V end lost 3 bases, the J end lost 0 bases, and 15 bases lay between the germline ends. This CDR3 contains 17 residues. Germline V CDR1 and CDR2: SGHVS, FNYEAQ. DNA for the CDR3: TGTGCCAGCAGCTTGGTCGGGGGCAGAAGCTCCTACAATGAGCAGTTCTTC. It encodes CASSLVGGRSSYNEQFF.

The chain carries TRBV29-1 and TRBJ1-2, with D possibly matching TRBD1 (6 bases). The CDR3 covers 13 residues. Germline lookup yields CDR1 SQVTM and CDR2 ANQGSEA. Trimming stripped 7 bases from V and 5 bases from J, with 17 bases between. The CDR3 loop is CSAARGGPYGYTF. The CDR3, as DNA: TGCAGCGCGGCTCGTGGGGGCCCTTATGGCTACACCTTC.

This clonotype was detected a few times. V usage is TRBV9 and J usage is TRBJ2-3; D is possibly TRBD1 (5 bases). Trimming removed 2 bases from V and 1 base from J, with 8 bases in between. Per the germline V gene, CDR1 is SGDLS and CDR2 is YYNGEE. This CDR3 has 14 residues. CDR3 protein: CASSVWGGTDTQYF. The CDR3 nucleotides read TGTGCCAGCAGCGTCTGGGGCGGCACAGATACGCAGTATTTT. Variable domain in full (rest from reference TRBV9 and TRBJ2-3): DSGVTQTPKHLITATGQRVTLRCSPRSGDLSVYWYQQSLDQGLQFLIQYYNGEERAKGNILERFSAQQFPDLHSELNLSSLELGDSALYFCASSVWGGTDTQYFGPGTRLTVL.

This clonotype was picked up a small number of times. The chain has TRBV15 and TRBJ2-2, with D hard to call. The V gene's germline CDR1 is LNHNV and CDR2 YYDKDF (reference sequence). With 5 bases removed from V and 6 bases from J, the gap between germline ends came to 7 bases. The CDR3 consists of 12 residues. The chain's CDR3 is CATSGNSGELFF. CDR3 coding DNA: TGTGCCACCAGCGGGAATTCCGGGGAGCTGTTTTTT.

This clonotype turned up a few times. V is TRBV2 and J is TRBJ2-7, with a weak D call TRBD1 (5 bases). The germline V gene has CDR1 SNHLY and CDR2 FYNNEI. This CDR3 has 11 residues. The V gene lost 5 bases and the J gene lost 12 bases, with 14 bases spanning the gap. This CDR3 is CASSFTGPWYF. CDR3 nucleotide sequence: TGTGCCAGCAGTTTTACAGGTCCGTGGTACTTC.

This rearrangement joins TRBV5-1 to TRBJ2-7; 8 bases fit TRBD2. Germline V lookup: CDR1 SGHRS, CDR2 YFSETQ. V lost 0 bases to trimming and J lost 3 bases; unmatched junction nucleotides: 8. CDR3 length: 16 residues. The CDR3 sequence is CASSLAQAGEDYEQYF. Here the CDR3 DNA reads TGCGCCAGCAGCTTGGCCCAAGCGGGAGAGGACTACGAGCAGTACTTC.

V and J are TRBV7-3 and TRBJ2-5; TRBD2 is a possible D gene (5 bases). The germline V gene encodes CDR1 SGHTA and CDR2 FQGTGA. Trimming stripped 5 bases from V and 5 bases from J, with 15 bases between. This CDR3 has 14 residues. The CDR3 DNA reads TGTGCCAGCAGCCCTTCTGTGAGGAGGGAGACCCAGTACTTC. Its protein product is CASSPSVRRETQYF. The full variable domain, rest sourced from reference TRBV7-3 and TRBJ2-5, is GAGVSQTPSNKVTEKGKYVELRCDPISGHTALYWYRQSLGQGPEFLIYFQGTGAADDSGLPNDRFFAVRPEGSVSTLKIQRTERGDSAVYLCASSPSVRRETQYFGPGTRLLVL.

This clonotype has a handful of counts. The V gene is TRBV13, the J gene TRBJ2-3; tentatively, D is TRBD1 or TRBD2 (5 bases each). This CDR3 has 16 amino acids. V lost 1 base to trimming and J lost 3 bases, with 14 bases between them. Germline-derived CDR1 and CDR2 are PRHDT and FYEKMQ (reference sequence). The chain's CDR3 is CASSLVRDHMTDTQYF. DNA of the CDR3: TGTGCCAGCAGCTTAGTTCGGGACCACATGACAGATACGCAGTATTTT.

This sequence joins TRBV5-1 and TRBJ2-7; D remains ambiguous. The germline gives CDR1 SGHRS, CDR2 YFSETQ. CDR3 size: 14 residues. With 0 bases removed from V and 1 base from J, the gap between germline ends came to 8 bases. The CDR3: CASSLEWQSYEQYF. Written as DNA, the CDR3 is TGCGCCAGCAGCTTGGAATGGCAGTCCTACGAGCAGTACTTC.

The chain employs TRBV20-1 and TRBJ2-3; 7 nucleotides align to TRBD2. There are 17 residues in the CDR3. V lost 2 bases to trimming and J lost 0 bases; unmatched junction nucleotides: 11. Per the germline V gene, CDR1 is DFQATT and CDR2 is SNEGSKA (reference sequence). The CDR3 is CSARRNLGRLSTDTQYF. CDR3 in DNA: TGCAGTGCTAGACGCAACCTCGGGAGGCTTAGCACAGATACGCAGTATTTT.

The V call is TRBV11-2, the J call TRBJ2-1, with 7 bases that match TRBD1. CDR1 SGHAT and CDR2 FQNNGV come from the germline V gene. Unmatched junction bases numbered 12, after V lost 1 base and J lost 0 bases. The CDR3 covers 19 residues. The CDR3 nucleotides are TGTGCCAGCAGCTTAGTTCTTGGGACAGCGTATTCCTCCTACAATGAGCAGTTCTTC. Amino acid sequence: CASSLVLGTAYSSYNEQFF. Together with reference TRBV11-2 and TRBJ2-1, the CDR3 gives the full variable domain: EAGVAQSPRYKIIEKRQSVAFWCNPISGHATLYWYQQILGQGPKLLIQFQNNGVVDDSQLPKDRFSAERLKGVDSTLKIQPAKLEDSAVYLCASSLVLGTAYSSYNEQFFGPGTRLTVL.

The V call is TRBV9, the J call TRBJ2-1; 11 bases fit TRBD2. The V and J ends lost 0 bases and 0 bases, in that order; junction bases with no gene match: 5. The CDR3 spans 18 residues. CDR1 is SGDLS, CDR2 YYNGEE, per germline. DNA of the CDR3: TGTGCCAGCAGCGTAGGTGATAGCGGGAGGGCCTCCTACAATGAGCAGTTCTTC. This encodes CASSVGDSGRASYNEQFF.

The chain is built from TRBV9 and TRBJ2-7, with TRBD2 matching 7 bases. Per the germline V gene, CDR1 is SGDLS and CDR2 is YYNGEE. V was clipped by 0 bases and J by 5 bases; unmatched bases: 8. This CDR3 comprises 15 residues. Here the CDR3 reads CASSVELAGANEQYF. In nucleotides, the CDR3 is TGTGCCAGCAGCGTAGAATTGGCGGGAGCAAACGAGCAGTACTTC.